This T cell receptor beta chain was found in a study of OX40 agonist ivuxolimab in advanced cancers. The repertoire was sequenced with immunoSEQ multiplex PCR; TCRdb's copy has only in-frame clones and lacks some. This table has approximately 60,000 clones, 94% appearing once. About this clone: Its antigen is undetermined.

No patient had autoimmune disease or received systemic immunosuppression. With 5 bases clipped from V and 4 bases from J, the junction kept 8 bases outside the gene matches. CDR1 and CDR2 from the germline V gene are MRHNA and SNTAGT. This CDR3 has 15 residues. Overall study findings and caveats: The authors also found low normalized T-cell clonal expansion in some nonresponders.

The sequence derives from an adult with an advanced solid tumor such as melanoma, head and neck, liver or kidney cancer. Sequencing was performed on CD4+ or CD8+ T cells sorted from blood, taken in a trial of the OX40 agonist ivuxolimab. V and J are TRBV6-4 and TRBJ2-3; 8 bases agree with TRBD1. The DNA of the CDR3 is TGTGCCAGCAGTCCCGACAGGGGAGGAGCAGATACGCAGTATTTT. Translation: CASSPDRGGADTQYF.